The next 3 T cell receptor beta chains were all read from a single sample in a study of blood T cell repertoires in COVID-19. The protocol was immunoSEQ multiplex PCR, while the TCRdb copy is restricted to in-frame clones and leaves out a portion. The top ten clones hold approximately 2% of a sample with over 350,000 clones, about 85% of them seen once. The material sequenced was PBMCs or T cells enriched from blood (not recorded which). These receptor sequences come from a woman aged 18-29 years with acute COVID-19.

The CDR3 DNA reads TGTGCCAGCAGTTTAAGTAGGGGGTCGGGCGAGCAGTACTTC. Amino acid sequence: CASSLSRGSGEQYF. The rearrangement uses TRBV27 and TRBJ2-7, with a possible D match to TRBD1 (6 bases). CDR1 is MNHEY, CDR2 SMNVEV, per germline (reference sequence). CDR3 length: 14 residues. The V end lost 2 bases, the J end lost 6 bases, and 14 bases lay between the germline ends.

This chain links TRBV6-5 with TRBJ2-7, with 11 bases lining up with TRBD1. Germline CDR1 reads MNHEY; CDR2 reads SVGAGI. The CDR3 spans 16 residues. V gave up 0 bases and J gave up 3 bases; unmatched junction bases: 4. CDR3 bases: TGTGCCAGCAGTTACTCGATAGGGACAGGGGGCTACGAGCAGTACTTC. Its translation is CASSYSIGTGGYEQYF.

The chain carries TRBV9 and TRBJ1-1; D ambiguous. In germline, CDR1 is SGDLS, CDR2 YYNGEE. The CDR3 has 14 amino acids. V was pared by 0 bases and J by 5 bases, with 11 bases between. The CDR3 here is CASSVVGGSTEAFF. In DNA form, the CDR3 reads TGTGCCAGCAGCGTAGTCGGAGGGAGTACTGAAGCTTTCTTT.